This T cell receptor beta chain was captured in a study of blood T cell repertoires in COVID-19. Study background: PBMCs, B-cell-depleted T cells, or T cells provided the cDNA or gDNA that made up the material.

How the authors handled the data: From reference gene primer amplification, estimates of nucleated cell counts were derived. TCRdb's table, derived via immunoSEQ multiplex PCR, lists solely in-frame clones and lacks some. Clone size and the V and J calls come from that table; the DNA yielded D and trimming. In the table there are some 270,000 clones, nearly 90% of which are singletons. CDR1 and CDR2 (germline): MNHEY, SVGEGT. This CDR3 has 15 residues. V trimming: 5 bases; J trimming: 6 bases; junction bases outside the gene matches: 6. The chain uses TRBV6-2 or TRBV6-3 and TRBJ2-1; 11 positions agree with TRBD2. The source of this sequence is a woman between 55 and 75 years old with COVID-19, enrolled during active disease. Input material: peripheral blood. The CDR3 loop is CASSVTSGVGNEQFF. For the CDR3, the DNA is TGTGCCAGCAGTGTGACTAGCGGGGTTGGCAATGAGCAGTTCTTC.